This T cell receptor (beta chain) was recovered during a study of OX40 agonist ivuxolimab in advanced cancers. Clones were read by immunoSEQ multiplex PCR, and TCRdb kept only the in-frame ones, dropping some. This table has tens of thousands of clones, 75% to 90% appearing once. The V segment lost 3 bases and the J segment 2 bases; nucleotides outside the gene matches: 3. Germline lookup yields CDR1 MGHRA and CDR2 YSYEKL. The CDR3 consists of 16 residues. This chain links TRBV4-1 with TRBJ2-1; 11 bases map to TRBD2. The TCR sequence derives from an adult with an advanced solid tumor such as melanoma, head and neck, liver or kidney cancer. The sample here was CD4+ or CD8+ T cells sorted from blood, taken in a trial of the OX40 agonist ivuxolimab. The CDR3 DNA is TGCGCCAGCAGCCAGGGACTAGCGGCCACCTACAATGAGCAGTTCTTC. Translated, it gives CASSQGLAATYNEQFF.